This T cell receptor beta chain was recorded in a study of cytomegalovirus exposure and HLA in healthy donors. Details on this clone: As yet, its antigen is unknown.

Findings and limits, study-wide: A later analysis linked a missense DCLRE1C variant to TCR beta V- and J-gene trimming. An observed cluster of highly shared sequence variants was recorded as a likely sequencing artifact. Researchers catalogued some 160 TCR beta chains as cytomegalovirus-associated. Evidence from a later analysis indicated that most CMV-associated TCR beta chains looked HLA-restricted.

V gave up 7 bases and J gave up 4 bases, with 11 bases separating them. This CDR3 has 12 residues. Germline V gene lookup returns CDR1 SNHLY and CDR2 FYNNEI. Primers included in the PCR were 60 Vbeta and 13 Jbeta primers. This table comes from immunoSEQ multiplex PCR, and its TCRdb copy is limited to in-frame clones, with some not included. This table has roughly 190,000 clones, about 87% appearing once. Input material: PBMCs. This clonotype originated in a young man in good health and CMV-seronegative. The chain links TRBV2 to TRBJ2-7; D is perhaps TRBD2 (5 bases). CDR3 bases: TGTGCCAGCAACGGGGTGAGATACGAGCAGTACTTC. Translation gives CASNGVRYEQYF.